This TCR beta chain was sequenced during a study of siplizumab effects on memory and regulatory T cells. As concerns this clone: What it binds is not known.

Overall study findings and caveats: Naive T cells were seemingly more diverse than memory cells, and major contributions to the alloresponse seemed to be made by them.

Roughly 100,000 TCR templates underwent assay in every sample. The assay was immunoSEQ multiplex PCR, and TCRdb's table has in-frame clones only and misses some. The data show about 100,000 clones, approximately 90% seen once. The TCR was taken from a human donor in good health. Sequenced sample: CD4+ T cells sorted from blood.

The CDR3 DNA sequence: TGTGCCACCAGCAGTGGACAGGGAGTCGATCAGCCCCAGCATTTT. Translating gives CATSSGQGVDQPQHF. V is TRBV15 and J is TRBJ1-5; 8 positions agree with TRBD1. V gave up 3 bases and J gave up 5 bases; unmatched junction bases: 6. This CDR3 is built from 15 residues. Germline V CDR1 and CDR2: LNHNV, YYDKDF (reference sequence).